The rows below give T cell receptor beta chains drawn from one sample of a study of cytomegalovirus exposure and HLA in healthy donors. Profiled with immunoSEQ multiplex PCR; TCRdb holds only in-frame clones, not every one. The table shows about 110,000 clones, with around 82% occurring only once. Sequencing was performed on PBMCs. Receptors originate from a woman aged 18-29 years in good health and CMV-seronegative. The CDR3 runs from the conserved cysteine through the conserved F or W. Each record gives: CDR3 protein, CDR3 DNA, clone size, J gene, D gene, V gene. A D gene is named only where the DNA matches it firmly. Only part of the rows carry a size: once, few, many, or a class if the clone is expanded.

CDR3 protein: CAITRDIVYEQYF
CDR3 DNA: TGTGCCATCACCCGGGACATAGTTTACGAGCAGTACTTC
clone size: NA
J gene: TRBJ2-7
D gene: NA
V gene: TRBV6-1

CDR3 protein: CASTSGGAVDEQFF
CDR3 DNA: TGTGCCAGCACCAGCGGGGGGGCCGTCGATGAGCAGTTCTTC
clone size: NA
J gene: TRBJ2-1
D gene: TRBD2
V gene: TRBV28

CDR3 protein: CASSFSRDTSYEQYF
CDR3 DNA: TGCGCCAGCAGCTTCTCCCGGGACACCTCCTACGAGCAGTACTTC
clone size: NA
J gene: TRBJ2-7
D gene: NA
V gene: TRBV5-1

CDR3 protein: CASSVGEYQETQYF
CDR3 DNA: TGTGCCAGCAGTGTCGGGGAGTACCAAGAGACCCAGTACTTC
clone size: NA
J gene: TRBJ2-5
D gene: NA
V gene: TRBV9

CDR3 protein: CASSYSPGYYGYTF
CDR3 DNA: TGTGCCAGCAGTTACTCCCCAGGGTACTATGGCTACACCTTC
clone size: NA
J gene: TRBJ1-2
D gene: NA
V gene: TRBV6-5

CDR3 protein: CASSARGTLEQFF
CDR3 DNA: TGTGCCAGCAGCGCCCGGGGAACACTTGAGCAGTTCTTC
clone size: NA
J gene: TRBJ2-1
D gene: NA
V gene: TRBV9

CDR3 protein: CASTNSGGNQPQHF
CDR3 DNA: TGTGCCAGCACCAATTCAGGGGGCAATCAGCCCCAGCATTTT
clone size: NA
J gene: TRBJ1-5
D gene: NA
V gene: TRBV6-6

CDR3 protein: CASSLGRGDSYEQYF
CDR3 DNA: TGCGCCAGCAGCTTGGGCAGGGGGGACTCCTACGAGCAGTACTTC
clone size: NA
J gene: TRBJ2-7
D gene: NA
V gene: TRBV5-1

CDR3 protein: CASSPQGLAPWDEQFF
CDR3 DNA: TGCGCCAGCAGCCCGCAGGGACTAGCCCCCTGGGATGAGCAGTTCTTC
clone size: NA
J gene: TRBJ2-1
D gene: TRBD2
V gene: TRBV4-1

CDR3 protein: CAFGRDTQYF
CDR3 DNA: TGTGCCTTCGGGAGGGATACGCAGTATTTT
clone size: NA
J gene: TRBJ2-3
D gene: TRBD2
V gene: TRBV30

CDR3 protein: CASASRGHEQFF
CDR3 DNA: TGTGCCAGCGCCTCCCGCGGGCATGAGCAGTTCTTC
clone size: NA
J gene: TRBJ2-1
D gene: NA
V gene: TRBV13

CDR3 protein: CASSSKQGGRGEKLFF
CDR3 DNA: TGTGCCAGCAGCTCCAAGCAGGGAGGCCGTGGTGAAAAACTGTTTTTT
clone size: few
J gene: TRBJ1-4
D gene: NA
V gene: TRBV5-4

CDR3 protein: CASSSSGGIYEQYF
CDR3 DNA: TGTGCCAGCAGTTCTAGCGGGGGCATCTACGAGCAGTACTTC
clone size: NA
J gene: TRBJ2-7
D gene: TRBD2
V gene: TRBV27

CDR3 protein: CAGSRTGPARGYTF
CDR3 DNA: TGTGCCGGCAGCCGGACAGGCCCGGCGAGGGGCTACACCTTC
clone size: NA
J gene: TRBJ1-2
D gene: TRBD1
V gene: TRBV6-5

CDR3 protein: CASSVRRASGGPTDTQYF
CDR3 DNA: TGTGCCAGCAGTGTACGGAGAGCTAGCGGGGGGCCCACAGATACGCAGTATTTT
clone size: NA
J gene: TRBJ2-3
D gene: TRBD2
V gene: TRBV25-1